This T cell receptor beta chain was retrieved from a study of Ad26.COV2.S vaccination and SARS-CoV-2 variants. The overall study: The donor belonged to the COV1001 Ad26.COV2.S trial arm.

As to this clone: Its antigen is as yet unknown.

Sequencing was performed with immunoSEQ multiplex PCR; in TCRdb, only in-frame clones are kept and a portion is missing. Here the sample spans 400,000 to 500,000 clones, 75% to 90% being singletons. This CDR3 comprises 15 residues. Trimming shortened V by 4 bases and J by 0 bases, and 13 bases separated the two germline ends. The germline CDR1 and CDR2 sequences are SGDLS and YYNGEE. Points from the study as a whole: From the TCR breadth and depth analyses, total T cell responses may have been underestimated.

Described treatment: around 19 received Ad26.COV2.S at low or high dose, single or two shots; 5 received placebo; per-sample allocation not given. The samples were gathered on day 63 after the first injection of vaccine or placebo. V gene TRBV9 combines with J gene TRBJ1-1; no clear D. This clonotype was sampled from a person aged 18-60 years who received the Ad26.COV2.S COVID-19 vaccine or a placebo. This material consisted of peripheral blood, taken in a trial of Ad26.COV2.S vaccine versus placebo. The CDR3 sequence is CASSPQPSMNTEAFF. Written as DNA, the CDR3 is TGTGCCAGCAGCCCCCAACCCAGCATGAACACTGAAGCTTTCTTT.